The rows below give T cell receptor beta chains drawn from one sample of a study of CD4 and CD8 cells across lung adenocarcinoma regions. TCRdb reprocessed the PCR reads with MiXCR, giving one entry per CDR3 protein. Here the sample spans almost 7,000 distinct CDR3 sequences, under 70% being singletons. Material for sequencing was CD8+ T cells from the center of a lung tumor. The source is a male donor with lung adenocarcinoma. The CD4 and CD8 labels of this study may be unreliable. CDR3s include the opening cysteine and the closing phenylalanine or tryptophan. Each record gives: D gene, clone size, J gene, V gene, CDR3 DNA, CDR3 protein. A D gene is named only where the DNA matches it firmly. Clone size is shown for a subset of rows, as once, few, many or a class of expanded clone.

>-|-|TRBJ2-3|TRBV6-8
TGTGCCAGCAGTTGGGCACTGGGGGAACGGGGTGAAGATACGCAGTATTTT
CASSWALGERGEDTQYF
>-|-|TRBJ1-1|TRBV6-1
TGTGCCAGCAAGGAGGCGGAGAACACTGAAGCTTTCTTT
CASKEAENTEAFF
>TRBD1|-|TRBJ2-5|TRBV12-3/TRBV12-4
TGTGCCAGCAGTAGCCGGGACAGGGGACTTTTGGCCCAGTACTTC
CASSSRDRGLLAQYF
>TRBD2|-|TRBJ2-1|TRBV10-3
TGTGCCAACTCCGGGCATAGCGGGAGCGCAGATGAGCAGTTCTTC
CANSGHSGSADEQFF
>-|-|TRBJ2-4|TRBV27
TGTGCCAGCAGTTACCTCCGAGGGAAAGATACTCAGTACTTT
CASSYLRGKDTQYF
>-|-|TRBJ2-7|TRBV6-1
TGTGCCAGCACCGGGATAGGGGTTGGTTCGGGGTCCAACGTGCAGTACTTC
CASTGIGVGSGSNVQYF
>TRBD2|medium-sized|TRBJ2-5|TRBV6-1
TGTGCCAGCAGTGAAGGACTAGCGGGAGGGAAAGAGCAGTACTTC
CASSEGLAGGKEQYF
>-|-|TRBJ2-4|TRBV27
TGTGCCAGCAGTGTACCGGGGCTGGGAGCCAAAGACATGCAGTACTTC
CASSVPGLGAKDMQYF
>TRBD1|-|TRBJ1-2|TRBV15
TGTGCCACCAGCACCACCGGGACAGGGCTTAACTATGGCTACACCTTC
CATSTTGTGLNYGYTF
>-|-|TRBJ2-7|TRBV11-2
TGTGCCAGCAGCTTAGTAGAGGGGTCCGAGCAGTACTTC
CASSLVEGSEQYF
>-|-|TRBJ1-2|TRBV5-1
TGCGCCAGCAGCCCGGGTCTATTGGGCTACACCTTC
CASSPGLLGYTF
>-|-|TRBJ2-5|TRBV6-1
TGTGCCAGCACCGGGTTAGGGGGGACGGAGACCCAGTACTTC
CASTGLGGTETQYF
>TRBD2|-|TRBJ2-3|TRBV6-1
TGTGCCAGCTTTAGCGGGGGGGCGAGCACAGATACGCAGTATTTT
CASFSGGASTDTQYF
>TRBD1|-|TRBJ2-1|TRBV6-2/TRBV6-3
TGTGCCAGCAGCCAGGACAGGGAGGCCAATGAGCAGTTCTTC
CASSQDREANEQFF
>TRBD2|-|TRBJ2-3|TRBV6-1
TGTGCTAGCAGGGGAGCTCCGGGACTAGACCCAGATACGCAGTATTTC
CASRGAPGLDPDTQYF
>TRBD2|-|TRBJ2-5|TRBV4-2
TGTGCCAGCAGCCAAGGACTAGCGGGTTTAGAGACCCAGTACTTC
CASSQGLAGLETQYF
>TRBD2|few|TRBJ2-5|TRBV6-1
TGTGCCAGCAGTGAAGGAGCGGGAGGTTTAGAGACCCAGTACTTC
CASSEGAGGLETQYF
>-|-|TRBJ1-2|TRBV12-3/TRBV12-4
TGTGCCAGCAGTCTTGGCCTGCGGCCCACCCGTGGCTACACCTTC
CASSLGLRPTRGYTF
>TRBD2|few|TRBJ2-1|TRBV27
TGTGCCAGCAGTTTGGGACGCCCGGGACTAGCGGGGGGGGACTCCTACAATGAGCAGTTCTTC
CASSLGRPGLAGGDSYNEQFF
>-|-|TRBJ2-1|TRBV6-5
TGTGCCAGCAGTTACTCGAGAGGAGATGAGCAGTTCTTC
CASSYSRGDEQFF
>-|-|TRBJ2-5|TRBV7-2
TGTGCCAGCAGCTTAGTCGGGTCGGGGAGAGAGACCCGGTACTTC
CASSLVGSGRETRYF
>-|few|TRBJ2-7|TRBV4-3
TGCGCCAGCAGCCAAGTGCGGGGAGTCGAGCAGTACTTC
CASSQVRGVEQYF
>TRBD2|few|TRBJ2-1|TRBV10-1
TGCGCCAGCAGTGAGATCGGGACTAGCGGTTACAATGAGCAGTTCTTC
CASSEIGTSGYNEQFF
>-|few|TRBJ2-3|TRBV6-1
TGTGCCAGCCTGTCCAGCCTCGGGTCGGATACGCAGTATTTT
CASLSSLGSDTQYF
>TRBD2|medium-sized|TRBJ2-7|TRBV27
TGTGCCAGCAGTCTCACTAGCGGGAGGCCCCCTGTCTACGAGCAGTACTTC
CASSLTSGRPPVYEQYF
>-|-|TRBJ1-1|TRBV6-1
TGTGCCAGCAGTCGCGAACGGAACACTGAAGCTTTCTTT
CASSRERNTEAFF
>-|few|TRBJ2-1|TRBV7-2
TGTGCCAGCAGCTTAAGCGCCAGCTCCTACAATGAGCAGTTCTTC
CASSLSASSYNEQFF
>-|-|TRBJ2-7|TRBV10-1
TGCGCCAGCAGTGACCTGCAGCCCCAGGGCTACGAGCAGTACTTC
CASSDLQPQGYEQYF
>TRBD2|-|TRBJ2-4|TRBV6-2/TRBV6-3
TGTGCCAGCAGAATGGGACTAGCGGGAAGACGTCGGAATGAGCAGTACTTC
CASRMGLAGRRRNEQYF
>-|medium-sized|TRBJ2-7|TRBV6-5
TGTGCCAGCAGTTTACGATCAAACAGGGCCCGTCCCTACGAGCAGTACTTC
CASSLRSNRARPYEQYF
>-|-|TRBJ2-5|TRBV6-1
TGTGCCAGGGGGGACGGGGCCCTTGACCCAGATACGCAGTACTTC
CARGDGALDPDTQYF
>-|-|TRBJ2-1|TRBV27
TGTGCCAGCAGGGGGAGGGGGCGGGAGACCCAGTTATTC
CASRGRGRETQLF
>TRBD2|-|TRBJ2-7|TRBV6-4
TGTGCCAGCAGTGACAAACCTAGCGGGTCGCTAGGCGAGCAGTACTTC
CASSDKPSGSLGEQYF
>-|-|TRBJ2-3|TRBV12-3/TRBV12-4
TGTGCCAGCCTAAGTGGTGTAGATACGCAGTATTTT
CASLSGVDTQYF
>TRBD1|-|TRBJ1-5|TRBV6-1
TGTGCCAGCAGTCCAGGACAGGGACTCAATCAGCCCCAGCATTTT
CASSPGQGLNQPQHF
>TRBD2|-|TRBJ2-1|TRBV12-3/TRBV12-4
TGTGCCAGCAGCATGAGCGGGAGAGCCTACGAGCAGTTCTTC
CASSMSGRAYEQFF
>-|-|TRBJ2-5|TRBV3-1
TGTGCGGGGAGCGGACGCCGTGACCTTGATACCCAGTACTTC
CAGSGRRDLDTQYF
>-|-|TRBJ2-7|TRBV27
TGTGCCAGCAGTGTGGGGACCGGGGAACCTGGCACAGAGACGCAGTACTTC
CASSVGTGEPGTETQYF
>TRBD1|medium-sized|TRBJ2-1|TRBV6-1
TGTGCCAGCAGTGAAAGAGTAGGGGGCCTCTACGAGCAGTTCTTC
CASSERVGGLYEQFF
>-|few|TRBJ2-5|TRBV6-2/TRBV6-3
TGTGCCAGCAGAAGCCCCCGGGTGCGAGAGACCCAGTACTTC
CASRSPRVRETQYF
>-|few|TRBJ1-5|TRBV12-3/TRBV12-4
TGTGCCAGCACCCCGGACGGGGCACGGGGTCAGCCCCAGCATTTT
CASTPDGARGQPQHF
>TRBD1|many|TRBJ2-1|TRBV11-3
TGTGCCAGCAGCTTATCCGGGACAGGAGTATTCAATGAGCAGTTCTTC
CASSLSGTGVFNEQFF
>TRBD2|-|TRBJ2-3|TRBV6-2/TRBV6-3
TGTGCCAGCGGTCACGGGGGGGGGGATAAAGATACGCAGTATTTC
CASGHGGGDKDTQYF
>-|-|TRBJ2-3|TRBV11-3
TGTGCCAGCAGCTTAGCTCGAGAGGGTACGCAGTATTTT
CASSLAREGTQYF
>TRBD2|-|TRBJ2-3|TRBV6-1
TGTGCCAGCAGTCGAGCGGGAATTAACACAGATACGCAGTATTTT
CASSRAGINTDTQYF
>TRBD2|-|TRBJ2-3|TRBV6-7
TGTGCCGGGGGTTTCGGGGGGGGAGCCCAAGATACGCAGTATTTT
CAGGFGGGAQDTQYF
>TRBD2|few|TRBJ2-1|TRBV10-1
TGCGCCAGCCAGACTAGCGGGAGCGATGAGCAGTTCTTC
CASQTSGSDEQFF